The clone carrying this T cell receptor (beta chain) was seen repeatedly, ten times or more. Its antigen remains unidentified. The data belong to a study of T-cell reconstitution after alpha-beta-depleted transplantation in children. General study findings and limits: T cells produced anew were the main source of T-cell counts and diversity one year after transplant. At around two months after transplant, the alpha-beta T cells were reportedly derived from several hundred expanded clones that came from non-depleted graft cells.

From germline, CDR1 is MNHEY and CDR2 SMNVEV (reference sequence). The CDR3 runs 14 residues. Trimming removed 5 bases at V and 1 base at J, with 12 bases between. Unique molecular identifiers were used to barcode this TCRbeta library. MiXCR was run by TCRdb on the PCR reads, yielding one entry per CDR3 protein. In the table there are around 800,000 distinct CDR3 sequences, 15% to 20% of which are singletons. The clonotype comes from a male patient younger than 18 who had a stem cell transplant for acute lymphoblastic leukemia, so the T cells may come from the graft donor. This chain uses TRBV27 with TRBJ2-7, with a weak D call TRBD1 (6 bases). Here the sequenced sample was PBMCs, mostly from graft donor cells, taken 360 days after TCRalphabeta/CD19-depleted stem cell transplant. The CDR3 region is CASSQYRESYEQYF. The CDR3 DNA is TGTGCCAGCAGTCAATACAGGGAGTCCTACGAGCAGTACTTC.